This entry features one T cell receptor (beta chain) sequence. Germline CDR1 is SGHVS and CDR2 is FQNEAQ. V was cut by 4 bases and J by 7 bases, with 14 bases left in between. The CDR3 has 14 amino acids. Authors' analysis steps: Researchers report that nucleated cell counts were estimated from reference gene primer amplification. Here immunoSEQ multiplex PCR was the method, and the copy in TCRdb shows in-frame clones only, minus some. The D gene and trimming were derived from the DNA, and the V and J assignments and clone size from that table. This table holds approximately 270,000 clones, around 89% found once. This sample is part of a study of blood T cell repertoires in COVID-19. Looking at the study overall: The United States, Italy and Spain were the sources of the acute and convalescent COVID-19 samples. T cells, B-cell-depleted T cells, or PBMCs provided the cDNA or gDNA that served as material.

Recruited during active infection, patients (from Seattle) were subsequently followed longitudinally. The chain is built from TRBV7-8 and TRBJ1-5; perhaps TRBD1 as D (5 bases). The clonotype comes from a woman in her thirties with COVID-19, enrolled during active disease. Sequenced sample: peripheral blood. CDR3 coding DNA: TGTGCCAGCAGCTCCTCGTCTGGGGGGCAGCCCCAGCATTTT. This encodes CASSSSSGGQPQHF.